This TCR beta chain was identified during a study of CD4 T cells in lung cancer (dated by TCRdb to about 2019). The study in broad terms: In the study, blood T cells of NSCLC patients were screened for responses to candidate mutation-encoded neoepitopes, and neoantigen-specific CD4+ T-cell clones and TCRs were isolated. Tumor and non-adjacent lung tissue were obtained from a handful of patients undergoing curative-intent resections for stage I-III non-small cell lung cancer. Aged 60 to 69 when blood was donated, the resected patients, most of whom were former smokers, had either lung adenocarcinoma or squamous cell carcinoma. Before blood donation, patients had received treatments including platinum chemotherapy, and some received nivolumab or pembrolizumab. Deep sequencing of TCRB was used to follow the frequency of neoantigen-specific clonotypes in tumor resections, non-adjacent lung and cultured T-cell products.

Non-adjacent lung tissue was taken as far as possible from the malignant lesion, at least 3 cm away, from the same resection. The full study reports these points: Rather than memory responses to the cancer, some blood-derived responses might reflect cross-reactivity or in vitro priming of naive T cells.

The library was prepared using the immunoSEQ multiplex PCR assay. DNA was isolated using Qiagen DNeasy or QIAamp micro DNA kits, and TCRB was sequenced using the Adaptive Biotechnology human TCRB sequencing kit. Sequencing of TCRB libraries was performed on an Illumina MiSeq. The authors' pipeline ran thus. The kit provider's software was used to analyze TCRB sequence data, and Fisher's exact test was applied to assess tumor enrichment of clonotype templates. In TCRdb, the immuneACCESS table is reduced to in-frame sequences with V and J assigned. These tables do not hold every clone; where another copy was compared, an unresolved V gene accounts for under half, and the others remain unexplained. V, J and clone size were drawn from that table, and D and trimming were deduced from the DNA. The table for this sample lists some 9,300 clones; around 66% of them were counted only once. The ten largest clones represent 15% of the sample.

Worth noting for this clone: Its antigen is not yet known. Base-call qualities are not available, and no considerably larger clone is one nucleotide away.

The sequence came from a man in his 60s with non-small cell lung cancer. The sample comprised normal lung tissue taken away from the tumor.

The DNA sequence is as follows: TGTGCCAGCTCACCACGGACTAGCGGGAGAATGAGAGAGACCCAGTACTTC. Its translation is CASSPRTSGRMRETQYF. Recombination connected TRBV18 to TRBJ2-5; TRBD2 lines up with 13 middle nucleotides. The CDR1 and CDR2 encoded by the germline V gene are KGHSH and LQKENI. The V end gives up 1 base and the J end 4 bases, leaving 6 bases in the junction not matched to a gene. The cysteine opens and the phenylalanine closes a CDR3 of 17 amino acids. Solely the CDR3 DNA is kept, with 51 bases framed from the first base.